This T cell receptor beta chain was obtained from a study of identical twins. TCRdb re-derived calls from the 5' RACE reads in MiXCR, one entry per CDR3 protein. Of 600,000 to 700,000 distinct CDR3 sequences listed, 21% are singletons. Study-level points and caveats: Less excess twin sharing appeared in beta out-of-frame sequences.

The length of the CDR3 is 15 residues. Germline CDR1 is MNHEY and CDR2 is SMNVEV (reference sequence). Trimming left V 1 base short and J 9 bases short, with 13 bases between. This clonotype was picked up a small number of times. Its target is unknown. These data were likewise used in another study, on T cells expressing NK-cell markers. That work adds: The study sequenced eight donors, seven HCMV-seropositive and one seronegative. The use of an anti-gamma-delta TCR antibody, which was added in several experiments, restricted sorting to T cells expressing alpha-beta TCR. There remained a lack of clarity about HCMV specificity of expanded NKG2C+ T cell clones.

Input material: PBMCs. V gene TRBV27 combines with J gene TRBJ1-6; D is ambiguous. This receptor was identified in a woman between 18 and 29 years old in good health. As DNA, the CDR3 is TGTGCCAGCAGTTTATGGCCTTCGGAACGTTCACCCCTCCACTTT. Translated, it gives CASSLWPSERSPLHF.